This TCR beta chain stems from a study of CD8 T cells in ankylosing spondylitis. This clonotype was counted at least ten times. V shed 0 bases and J shed 5 bases, with 19 bases lying between them. The CDR3 covers 17 residues. The V gene's germline CDR1 is LGHDT and CDR2 YNNKEL (reference sequence). Using its own MiXCR run on the 5' RACE reads, TCRdb lists one record per CDR3 protein. The repertoire holds some 70,000 distinct CDR3 sequences, with roughly 5% as singletons. The chain joins TRBV3-1 to TRBJ1-2; D not certain. Material for sequencing was blood, either unsorted or a sorted T cell fraction (not recorded which). The receptor's source is a male donor with ankylosing spondylitis or in good health (not recorded which). The CDR3 reads CASSQDRRQGSYYGYTF. The CDR3 nucleotides are TGTGCCAGCAGCCAAGATCGTAGACAAGGGAGTTATTATGGCTACACCTTC.